This TCR beta chain comes out of a study of blood T cell repertoires in COVID-19 (TCRdb year 2020). General notes on the study: Samples covering the acute and convalescent phases of COVID-19 were provided by collaborators in the United States, Italy and Spain. Where HLA class I and class II types were available, the types were taken from metadata supplied by the sample provider, not from assay-based typing. Deeply sampled blood TCRbeta repertoires from subjects exposed to, actively infected with, or recovered from COVID-19 were included in the dataset. The repertoires were made available in a free public database intended to serve as a resource for research on the immune response to SARS-CoV-2. A de-identified subject ID, COVID-19 status, age in years and sex were almost always included in the sample metadata. The material from the prospective study consisted of cDNA or gDNA derived from T cells, B-cell-depleted T cells, or PBMCs. Samples were obtained from the ongoing ImmuneRACE study (first 160 participants) and from 1,200 or so subjects provided by 6 global collaborators.

From cysteine to phenylalanine, the CDR3 is 16 amino acids long. Only the CDR3 part of the read is kept: 48 bases, read in frame from the first base. The germline V gene sets CDR1 to ENHRY and CDR2 to SYGVKD. The V end gives up 3 bases and the J end 4 bases, leaving 9 bases in the junction not matched to a gene. Participants in the prospective study were aged roughly 18 to 100 years, lived in about two dozen United States geographic areas, and enrolled through a virtual design. Cohort assignment in the prospective study relied on participant-reported clinical history from a screening survey and a study questionnaire. ImmuneRACE Cohort 3 recovered participants were defined by two consecutive negative NP/OP PCR tests, healthcare professional clearance, or symptom resolution. In the prospective study, mobile phlebotomists collected whole blood, serum and a nasopharyngeal or oropharyngeal swab from each participant. Participants in the prospective study had the option to provide additional blood draws and questionnaires over an approximately two-month period. Blood samples from the prospective study were shipped frozen or at room temperature prior to DNA extraction.

The research as a whole found: The amount of clinical and demographic metadata varied by source and participant and was provided uncurated.

In the case of this clone: This clone's antigen is unknown. No qualities accompany the bases; no much larger clone lies one base away.

The immunoSEQ Assay, a bias-controlled multiplex PCR, was used to amplify TCRbeta CDR3 regions from genomic DNA. In the source study's methods: The number of nucleated cells in each sample was estimated by amplification of reference gene primers within the assay. To quantify the absolute abundance of each unique TCRbeta CDR3 rearrangement, sequence reads were collapsed and filtered. For each sample, productive Simpson clonality was calculated as the square root of Simpson's diversity index over productive rearrangements. TCRdb carries this immuneACCESS record with in-frame sequences only. Its versions omit some clonotypes, under half of them owing to an unresolved V gene in the studies checked, with the rest unexplained. Clone size and V and J calls were adopted from that table, with D and trimming inferred from the DNA. The sample includes hundreds of thousands of clones, with about nine tenths observed a single time. Jointly, the top ten make up roughly a tenth of the sample.

The sequence was obtained from a woman aged 30 to 39 who had recovered from COVID-19. Sequencing was carried out using PBMCs or T cells enriched from blood (not recorded which). This receptor chain uses TRBV10-3 and TRBJ1-1, and TRBD1 matches 9 of the central bases. The nucleotide sequence is given as TGTGCCATCAGTGACGGGACAGGGCTGCTTGGCACTGAAGCTTTCTTT. Translated, this gives CAISDGTGLLGTEAFF.